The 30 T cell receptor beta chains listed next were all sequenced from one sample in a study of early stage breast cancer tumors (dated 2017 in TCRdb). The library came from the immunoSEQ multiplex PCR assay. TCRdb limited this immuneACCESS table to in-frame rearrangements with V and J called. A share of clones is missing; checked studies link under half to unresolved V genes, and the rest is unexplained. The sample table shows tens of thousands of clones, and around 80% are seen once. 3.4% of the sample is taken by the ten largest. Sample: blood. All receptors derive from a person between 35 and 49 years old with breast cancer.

The CDR3 DNA reads as TGTGCCAGCAGCTTGTGGCAGGGGAACAGCGGGGCTATTAATGAGCAGTTCTTC. This codes for CASSLWQGNSGAINEQFF. The rearrangement uses TRBV7-9 and TRBJ2-1, with D perhaps TRBD2 (7 bases). Looked up from germline, CDR1 is SEHNR and CDR2 is FQNEAQ (reference sequence). There are 18 residues in the CDR3. V lost 3 bases and J 7 bases, leaving 25 bases between the germline ends.

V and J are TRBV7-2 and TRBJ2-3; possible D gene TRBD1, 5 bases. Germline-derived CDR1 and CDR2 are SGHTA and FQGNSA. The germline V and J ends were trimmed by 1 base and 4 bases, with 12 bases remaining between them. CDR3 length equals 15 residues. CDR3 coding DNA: TGTGCCAGCAGCTTAGGGGGCCCTAGGGCAGATACGCAGTATTTT. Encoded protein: CASSLGGPRADTQYF.

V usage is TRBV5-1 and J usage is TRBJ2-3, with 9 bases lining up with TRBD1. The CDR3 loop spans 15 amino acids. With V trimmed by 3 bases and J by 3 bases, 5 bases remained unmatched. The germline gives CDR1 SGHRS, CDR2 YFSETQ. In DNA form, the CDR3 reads TGCGCCAGCAGCTCCCGGGACAGGGAGACAGATACGCAGTATTTT. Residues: CASSSRDRETDTQYF.

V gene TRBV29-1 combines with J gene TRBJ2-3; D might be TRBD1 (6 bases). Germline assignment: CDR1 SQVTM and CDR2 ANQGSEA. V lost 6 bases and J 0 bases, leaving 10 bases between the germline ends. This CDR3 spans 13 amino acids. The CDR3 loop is CSVGTTSTDTQYF. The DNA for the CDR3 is TGCAGCGTGGGGACAACTAGCACAGATACGCAGTATTTT.

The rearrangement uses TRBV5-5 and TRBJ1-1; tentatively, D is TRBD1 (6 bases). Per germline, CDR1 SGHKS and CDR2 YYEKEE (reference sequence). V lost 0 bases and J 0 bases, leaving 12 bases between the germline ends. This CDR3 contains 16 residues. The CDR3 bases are TGTGCCAGCAGCTTGGAGCAGGGGAATTTGAACACTGAAGCTTTCTTT. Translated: CASSLEQGNLNTEAFF.

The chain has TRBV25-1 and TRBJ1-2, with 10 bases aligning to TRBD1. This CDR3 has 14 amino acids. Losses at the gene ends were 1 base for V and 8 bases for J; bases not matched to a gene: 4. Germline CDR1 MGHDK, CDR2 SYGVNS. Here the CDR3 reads CASSEFGTGDGYTF. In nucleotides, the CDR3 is TGTGCCAGCAGTGAATTTGGGACAGGGGACGGCTACACCTTC.

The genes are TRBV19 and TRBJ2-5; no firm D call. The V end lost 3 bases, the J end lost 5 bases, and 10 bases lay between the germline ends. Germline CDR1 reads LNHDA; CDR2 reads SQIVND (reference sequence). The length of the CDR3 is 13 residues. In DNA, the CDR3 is TGTGCCAGTAGTATTGCCAGGCGCGAGACCCAGTACTTC. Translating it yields CASSIARRETQYF.

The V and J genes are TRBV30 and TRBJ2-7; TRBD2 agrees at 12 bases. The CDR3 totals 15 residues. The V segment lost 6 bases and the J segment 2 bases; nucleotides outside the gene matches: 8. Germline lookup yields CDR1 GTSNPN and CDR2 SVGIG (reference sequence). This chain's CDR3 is CACLLAGGGAYEQYF. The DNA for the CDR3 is TGTGCCTGCCTGCTAGCGGGAGGGGGTGCCTACGAGCAGTACTTC.

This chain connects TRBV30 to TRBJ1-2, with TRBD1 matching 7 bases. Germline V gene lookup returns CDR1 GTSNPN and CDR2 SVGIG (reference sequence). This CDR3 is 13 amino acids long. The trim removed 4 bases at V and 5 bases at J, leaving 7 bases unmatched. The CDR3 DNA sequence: TGTGCCTGGACAAGACAGGGAGTGTATGGCTACACCTTC. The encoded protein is CAWTRQGVYGYTF.

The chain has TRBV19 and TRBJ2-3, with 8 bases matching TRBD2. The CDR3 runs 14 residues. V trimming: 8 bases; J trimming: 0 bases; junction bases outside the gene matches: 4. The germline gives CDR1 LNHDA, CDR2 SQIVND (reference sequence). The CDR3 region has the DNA TGTGCCAGTCGCACTAGCGGAAGCACAGATACGCAGTATTTT. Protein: CASRTSGSTDTQYF.

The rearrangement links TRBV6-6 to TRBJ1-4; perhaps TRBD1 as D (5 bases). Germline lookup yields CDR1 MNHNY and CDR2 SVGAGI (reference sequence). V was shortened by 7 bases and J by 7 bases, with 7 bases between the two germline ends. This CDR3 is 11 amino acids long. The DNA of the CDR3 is TGTGCCAGCACCGGGGGTGAAAAACTGTTTTTT. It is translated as CASTGGEKLFF.

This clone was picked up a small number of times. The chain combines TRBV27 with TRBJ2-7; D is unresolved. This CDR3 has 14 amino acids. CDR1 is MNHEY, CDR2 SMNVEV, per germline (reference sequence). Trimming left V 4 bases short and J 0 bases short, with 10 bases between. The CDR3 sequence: CASSYGPSSYEQYF. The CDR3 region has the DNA TGTGCCAGCAGTTATGGTCCGAGCTCCTACGAGCAGTACTTC.

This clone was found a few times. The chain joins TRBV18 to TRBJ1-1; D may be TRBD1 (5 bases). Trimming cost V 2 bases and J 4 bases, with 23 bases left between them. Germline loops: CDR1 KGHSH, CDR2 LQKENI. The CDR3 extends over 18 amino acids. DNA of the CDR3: TGTGCCAGCTCACCAGGTCCACGGGGCACTAAAAAGGGCACTGAAGCTTTCTTT. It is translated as CASSPGPRGTKKGTEAFF.

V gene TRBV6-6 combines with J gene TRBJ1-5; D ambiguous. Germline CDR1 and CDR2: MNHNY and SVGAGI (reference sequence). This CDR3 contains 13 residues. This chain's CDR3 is CVSARSRNQPQHF. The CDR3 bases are TGTGTGTCTGCGAGGAGCCGCAATCAGCCCCAGCATTTT.

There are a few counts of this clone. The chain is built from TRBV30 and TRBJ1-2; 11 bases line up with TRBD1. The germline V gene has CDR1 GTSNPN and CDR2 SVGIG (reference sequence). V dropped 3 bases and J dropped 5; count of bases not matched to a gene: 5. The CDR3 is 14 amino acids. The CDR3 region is CAWSRTGGAYGYTF. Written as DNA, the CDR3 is TGTGCCTGGAGCAGGACAGGGGGCGCATATGGCTACACCTTC.

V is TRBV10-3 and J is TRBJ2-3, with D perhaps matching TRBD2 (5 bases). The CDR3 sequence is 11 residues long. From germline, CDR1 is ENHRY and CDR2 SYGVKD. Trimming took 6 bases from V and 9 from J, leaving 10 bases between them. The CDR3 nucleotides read TGTGCCATCAGAAAGGAGGTAACGCAGTATTTT. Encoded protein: CAIRKEVTQYF.

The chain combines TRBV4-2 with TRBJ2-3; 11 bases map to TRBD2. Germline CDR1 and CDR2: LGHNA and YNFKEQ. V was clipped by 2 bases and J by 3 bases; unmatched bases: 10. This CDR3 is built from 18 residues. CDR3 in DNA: TGTGCCAGCAGCCAACTCTTAGCGGGAGGGCAAGTAACAGATACGCAGTATTTT. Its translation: CASSQLLAGGQVTDTQYF.

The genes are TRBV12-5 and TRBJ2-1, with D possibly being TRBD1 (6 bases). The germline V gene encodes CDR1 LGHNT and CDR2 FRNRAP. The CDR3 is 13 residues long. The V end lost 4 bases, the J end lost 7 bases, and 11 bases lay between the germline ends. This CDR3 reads CASGSPGVNEQFF. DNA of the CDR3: TGTGCTAGTGGTTCCCCAGGGGTGAATGAGCAGTTCTTC.

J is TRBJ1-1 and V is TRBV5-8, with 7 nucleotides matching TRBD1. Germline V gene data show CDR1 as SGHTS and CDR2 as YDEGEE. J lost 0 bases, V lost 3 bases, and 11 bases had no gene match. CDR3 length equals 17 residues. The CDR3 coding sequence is TGTGCCAGCAGCTCCTCCCGGACAGGCGGTTTGAACACTGAAGCTTTCTTT. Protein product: CASSSSRTGGLNTEAFF.

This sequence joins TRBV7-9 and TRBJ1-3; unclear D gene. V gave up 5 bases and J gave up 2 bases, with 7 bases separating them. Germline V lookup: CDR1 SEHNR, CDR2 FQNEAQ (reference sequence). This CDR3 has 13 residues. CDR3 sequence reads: CASSPPPGNTIYF. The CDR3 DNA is TGTGCCAGCAGCCCCCCCCCTGGAAACACCATATATTTT.

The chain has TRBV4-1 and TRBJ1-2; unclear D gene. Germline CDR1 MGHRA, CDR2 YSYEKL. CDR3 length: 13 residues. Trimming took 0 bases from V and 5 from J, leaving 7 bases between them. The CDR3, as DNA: TGCGCCAGCAGCCAAGATCTTAAGTATGGCTACACCTTC. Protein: CASSQDLKYGYTF.

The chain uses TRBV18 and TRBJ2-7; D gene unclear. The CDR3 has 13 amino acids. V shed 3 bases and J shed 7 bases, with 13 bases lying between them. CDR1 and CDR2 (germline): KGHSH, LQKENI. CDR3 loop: CASSPAQLQEQYF. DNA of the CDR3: TGTGCCAGCTCACCCGCCCAATTACAGGAGCAGTACTTC.

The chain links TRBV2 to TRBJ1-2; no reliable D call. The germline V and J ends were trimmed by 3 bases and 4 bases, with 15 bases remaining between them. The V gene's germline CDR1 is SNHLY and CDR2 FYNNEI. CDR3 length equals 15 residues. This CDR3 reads CASSERRVRSYGYTF. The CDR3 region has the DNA TGTGCCAGCAGTGAGAGGAGGGTTAGATCCTATGGCTACACCTTC.

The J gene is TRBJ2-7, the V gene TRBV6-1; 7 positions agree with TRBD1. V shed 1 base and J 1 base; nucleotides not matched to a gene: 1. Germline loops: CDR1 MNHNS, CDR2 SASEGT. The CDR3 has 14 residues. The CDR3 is CASSEGTGSYEQYF. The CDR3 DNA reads TGTGCCAGCAGTGAAGGGACAGGTTCCTACGAGCAGTACTTC.

CDR3 nucleotides: TGTGCCAGCAACTCCTTTTCGGGGGCGACTAACTATGGCTACACCTTC. Its protein is CASNSFSGATNYGYTF. The chain uses TRBV5-5 and TRBJ1-2; possibly TRBD1 for D (6 bases). The length of the CDR3 is 16 residues. V was pared by 6 bases and J by 0 bases, with 18 bases between. Germline loops: CDR1 SGHKS, CDR2 YYEKEE (reference sequence).

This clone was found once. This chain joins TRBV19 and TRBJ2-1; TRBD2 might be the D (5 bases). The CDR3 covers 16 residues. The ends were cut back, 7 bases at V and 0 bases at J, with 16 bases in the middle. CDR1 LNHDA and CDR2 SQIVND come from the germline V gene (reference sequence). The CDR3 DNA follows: TGTGCCAGTATAGGCAGTACGGGGTCCTCCTACAATGAGCAGTTCTTC. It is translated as CASIGSTGSSYNEQFF. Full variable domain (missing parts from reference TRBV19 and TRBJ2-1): DGGITQSPKYLFRKEGQNVTLSCEQNLNHDAMYWYRQDPGQGLRLIYYSQIVNDFQKGDIAEGYSVSREKKESFPLTVTSAQKNPTAFYLCASIGSTGSSYNEQFFGPGTRLTVL.

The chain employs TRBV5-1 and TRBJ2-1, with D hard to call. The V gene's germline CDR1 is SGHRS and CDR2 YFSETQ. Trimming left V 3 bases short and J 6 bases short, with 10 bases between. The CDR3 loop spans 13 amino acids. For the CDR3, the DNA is TGCGCCAGCAGCTCGGACCCATCCAATGAGCAGTTCTTC. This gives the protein CASSSDPSNEQFF.

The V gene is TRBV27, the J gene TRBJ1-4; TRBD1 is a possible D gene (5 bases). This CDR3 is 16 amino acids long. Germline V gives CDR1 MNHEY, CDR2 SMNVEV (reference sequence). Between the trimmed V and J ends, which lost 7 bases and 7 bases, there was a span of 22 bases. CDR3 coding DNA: TGTGCCAGCATCGACGGATCGAGAGGGGTTATTGAAAAACTGTTTTTT. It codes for CASIDGSRGVIEKLFF.

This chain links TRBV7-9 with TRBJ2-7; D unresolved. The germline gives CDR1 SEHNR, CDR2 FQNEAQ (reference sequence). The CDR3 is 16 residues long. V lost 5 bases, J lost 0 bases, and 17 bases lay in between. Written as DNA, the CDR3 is TGTGCCAGCAGCCCCGCCCCCTTCCTGAGCTCCTACGAGCAGTACTTC. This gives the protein CASSPAPFLSSYEQYF.

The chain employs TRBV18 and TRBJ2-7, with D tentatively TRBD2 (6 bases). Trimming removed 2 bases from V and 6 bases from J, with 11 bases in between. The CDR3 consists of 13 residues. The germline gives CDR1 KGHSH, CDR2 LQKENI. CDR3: CASSPGGFSEQYF. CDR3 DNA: TGTGCCAGCTCACCAGGGGGGTTCTCCGAGCAGTACTTC.